Listed here is a single T cell receptor beta chain. At one boundary the junction diverges from the germline segment, which might be a read error. The sample comes from a study of regulatory T cells in long-lasting Graves disease. iRepertoire HTBI primers and Arm-PCR of CDR3 regions built TCR beta libraries. TCRdb passed the multiplex PCR reads through MiXCR, listing each CDR3 protein once. Of 250,000 or so distinct CDR3 sequences listed, 20% to 25% are singletons. Time point of the sample: newly diagnosed GD, antithyroid drugs for less than 3 months. Making the TCR library involved RNA that had been extracted from PBMCs. The CDR3 runs 14 residues. CDR1 is SGDLS, CDR2 YYNGEE, per germline.

The specimen comprised peripheral blood mononuclear cells (PBMCs), sampled at new diagnosis, from a patient treated with antithyroid drugs. V usage is TRBV9 and J usage is TRBJ2-2; 7 bases agree with TRBD2. This clonotype was sampled from a female donor with Graves disease. The CDR3 loop is CASEGRAPTGELSF. Written as DNA, the CDR3 is TGTGCCAGCGAGGGGAGGGCCCCCACCGGGGAGCTGTCTTTT.